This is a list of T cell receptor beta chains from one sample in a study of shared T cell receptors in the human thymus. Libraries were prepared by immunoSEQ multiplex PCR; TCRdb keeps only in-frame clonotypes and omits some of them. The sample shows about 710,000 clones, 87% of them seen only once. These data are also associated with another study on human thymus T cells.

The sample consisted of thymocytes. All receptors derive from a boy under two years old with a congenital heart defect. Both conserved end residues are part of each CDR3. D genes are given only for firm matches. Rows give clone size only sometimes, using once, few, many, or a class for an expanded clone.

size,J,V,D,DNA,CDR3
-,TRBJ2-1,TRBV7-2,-,TGTGCCAGCATAGGTGAGCTAGGGGGATTCGAGCAGTTCTTC,CASIGELGGFEQFF
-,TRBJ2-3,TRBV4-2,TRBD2,TGTGCCAGCAGCCAACTGCGGGGGGGCCGAGATACGCAGTATTTT,CASSQLRGGRDTQYF
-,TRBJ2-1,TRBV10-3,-,TGTGCCATCAGTGAGAGAGGAAGGGGCGGTTCCCGCAATGAGCAGTTCTTC,CAISERGRGGSRNEQFF
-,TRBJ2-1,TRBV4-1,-,TGCGCCAGCAGCCAACAGGGGCCATACAATGAGCAGTTCTTC,CASSQQGPYNEQFF
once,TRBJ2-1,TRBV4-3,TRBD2,TGCGCCAGCAGCCAAGGACCACTAGCGTACAATGAGCAGTTCTTC,CASSQGPLAYNEQFF
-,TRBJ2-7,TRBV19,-,TGTGCCTCCAGTAGTATATCGACAGGAATGACGAGTGGGTACGAGCAGTACTTC,CASSSISTGMTSGYEQYF
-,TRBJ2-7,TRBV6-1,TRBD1,TGTGCCAGCAGTACCACAGGGGGCGACAACGAGCAGTACTTC,CASSTTGGDNEQYF
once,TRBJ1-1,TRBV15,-,TGTGCCACCAGCATACTAGGGAGGAGGTCGCCTGAAGCTTTCTTT,CATSILGRRSPEAFF
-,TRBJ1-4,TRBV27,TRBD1,TGTGCCAGCAGTTCGTTTACTATCCAGGGGGGTGCAACTAATGAAAAACTGTTTTTT,CASSSFTIQGGATNEKLFF
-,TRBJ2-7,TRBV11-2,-,TGTGCCAGCAGCCCTTCTCCCAGCTACGAGCAGTACTTC,CASSPSPSYEQYF
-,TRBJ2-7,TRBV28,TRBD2,TGTGCCAGCAGTTTCCCGGGTCTAGCGGGAAAGGGCGAGCAGTACTTC,CASSFPGLAGKGEQYF
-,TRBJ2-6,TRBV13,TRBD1,TGTGCCAGCAGCATGGTAGGGACAGGGGGCTCTGGGGCCAACGTCCTGACTTTC,CASSMVGTGGSGANVLTF
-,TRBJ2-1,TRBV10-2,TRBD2,TGCGCCAGCAGTGAGTCGGGACTAGCGGGAGTAGGGAATGAGCAGTTCTTC,CASSESGLAGVGNEQFF
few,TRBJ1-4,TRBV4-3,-,TGCGCCAGCAGCCAAGACCAGGGCCTGGAAAAACTGTTTTTT,CASSQDQGLEKLFF
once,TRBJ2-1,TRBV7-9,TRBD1,TGTGCCAGCAGCTTAAGCCGAGGGACAGGCAATGAGCAGTTCTTC,CASSLSRGTGNEQFF
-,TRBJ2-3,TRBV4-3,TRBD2,TGCGCCAGCAGCCCCCTGGGGCTAGCGGGAGGGCCCGGAGTTTTCGGAGGTACGCAGTATTTT,CASSPLGLAGGPGVFGGTQYF
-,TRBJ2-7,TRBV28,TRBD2,TGTGCCAGCAGTTTATGGATTGCGGGGGGGCCTCACGAGCAGTACTTC,CASSLWIAGGPHEQYF
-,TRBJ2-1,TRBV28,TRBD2,TGTGCCAGCTGCGAGCGGGGGTGGGGGTCCTACAATGAGCAGTTCTTC,CASCERGWGSYNEQFF
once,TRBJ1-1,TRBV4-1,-,TGCGCCAGCAGCCGATACGGGTTAGGAGCGAACACTGAAGCTTTCTTT,CASSRYGLGANTEAFF
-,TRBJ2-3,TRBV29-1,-,TGCAGCGTTGGACCGGGACTCCTTTTTGCGCAGTATTTT,CSVGPGLLFAQYF
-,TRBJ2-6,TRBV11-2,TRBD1,TGTGCCAGCAGCCGGACAGGGTATTTGCCATCTGGGGCCAACGTCCTGACTTTC,CASSRTGYLPSGANVLTF
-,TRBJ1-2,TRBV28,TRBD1,TGTGCCAGCAGTTTACCCCGGGACAGAAAGAAGTCTTTCTATGGCTACACCTTC,CASSLPRDRKKSFYGYTF
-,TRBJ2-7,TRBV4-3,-,TGCGCCAGCAGCCAAGCCCGGACAGCCCCCTACGAGCAGTACTTC,CASSQARTAPYEQYF
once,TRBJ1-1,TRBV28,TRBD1,TGTGCCAGCAGTTTAAAGGGTAAAAGGGGGCAAATACCCACTGAAGCTTTCTTT,CASSLKGKRGQIPTEAFF
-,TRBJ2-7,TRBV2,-,TGTGCCAGCAGTGAATCAATGGAGCGGAGGAGCTCCTACGAGCAGTACTTC,CASSESMERRSSYEQYF
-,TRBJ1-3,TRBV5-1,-,TGCGCCAGCAGTAAGTCTGTCGAGCGTTTGAGTTCTGGAAACACCATATATTTT,CASSKSVERLSSGNTIYF
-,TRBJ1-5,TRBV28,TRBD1,TGTGTCAGCAGTCTGGGACAGCTTTATCAGCCCCAGCATTTT,CVSSLGQLYQPQHF
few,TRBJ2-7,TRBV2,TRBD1,TGTGCCAGCGTCGGGACAGTCAACTACGAGCAGTACTTC,CASVGTVNYEQYF
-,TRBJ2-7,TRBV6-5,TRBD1,TGTGCCAGCAGTTACAGGGACAGGGCCTACGAGCAGTACTTC,CASSYRDRAYEQYF
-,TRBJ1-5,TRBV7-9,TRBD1,TGTGCCAGCAGCCCTGGGACAGGGGGAAGCAATCAGCCCCAGCATTTT,CASSPGTGGSNQPQHF
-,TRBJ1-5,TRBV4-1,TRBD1,TGCGCCAGCAGCCATGCAATCCCGGGACAGGGGGCAGGGGGCAATCAGCCCCAGCATTTT,CASSHAIPGQGAGGNQPQHF
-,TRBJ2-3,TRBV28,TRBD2,TGTGCCAGCAGTTTATGGTCCGGGAGCGGGAGAACAGATACGCAGTATTTT,CASSLWSGSGRTDTQYF
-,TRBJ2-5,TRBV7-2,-,TGTGCCAGCAGCTTATTTGGGGCAGAGACCCAGTACTTC,CASSLFGAETQYF
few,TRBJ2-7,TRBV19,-,TGTGCCAGTACAGCCGCGGGTTCCTACGAGCAGTACTTC,CASTAAGSYEQYF
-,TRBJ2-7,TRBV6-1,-,TGTGCCAGCAGACCGGGACACCTCTCCTACGAGCAGTACTTC,CASRPGHLSYEQYF
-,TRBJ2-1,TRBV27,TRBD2,TGTGCCAGCAGTTTAAACGATCTAGCGGGGATCTACAATGAGCAGTTCTTC,CASSLNDLAGIYNEQFF
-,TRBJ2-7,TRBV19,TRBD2,TGTGCCAGTAGTTTCGGACTAGCCCCCTACGAGCAGTACTTC,CASSFGLAPYEQYF
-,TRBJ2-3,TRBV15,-,TGTGCCACCAGCAGGATAGCAACTAGCACAGATACGCAGTATTTT,CATSRIATSTDTQYF
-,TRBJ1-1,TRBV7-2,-,TGTGCCAGCAGCCTCCGGGGGGTCACTGAAGCTTTCTTT,CASSLRGVTEAFF
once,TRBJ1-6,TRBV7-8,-,TGTGCCAGCAGCTTAGACAGGGATAATTCACCCCTCCACTTT,CASSLDRDNSPLHF
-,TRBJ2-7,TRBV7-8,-,TGTGCCAGCAGCTCAACCCAGGGTTTCGAGCAGTACTTC,CASSSTQGFEQYF